Listed below are T cell receptor beta chains from one sample, sequenced in a study of cytomegalovirus exposure and HLA in healthy donors. Data came from immunoSEQ multiplex PCR; TCRdb stores just in-frame clones and leaves some out. The profile covers 150,000 or so clones, with roughly 79% appearing a single time and approximately 5% taken by the ten largest. Material for sequencing was PBMCs. The receptors come from a young woman in good health and CMV-seropositive. The CDR3 runs from the conserved cysteine through the conserved F or W.

TRBV7-2	TRBJ1-2	CASSPNIPGEGRYGYTF
TRBV5-1	TRBJ2-2	CASRPASGGGNTGELFF
TRBV5-1	TRBJ1-1	CASSLEPQNTEAFF
TRBV4-1	TRBJ1-6	CASSRDRGNSPLHF
TRBV27	TRBJ2-6	CASRGGTGVPSTGANVLTF
TRBV2	TRBJ1-4	CASSRIRGTGDNEKLFF
TRBV6-1	TRBJ2-5	CASSEPWDRQQETQYF
TRBV6-5	TRBJ1-2	CASSDLQGTGGYTF
TRBV6-5	TRBJ2-5	CASSSPSLAGGRYF
TRBV6-5	TRBJ2-7	CASSSGQGRYF
TRBV6-1	TRBJ1-6	CAGTRDIYNSPLHF
TRBV5-5	TRBJ1-6	CASSLDSGFNSPLHF
TRBV7-2	TRBJ1-1	CASRVVRDTEAFF
TRBV5-1	TRBJ2-7	CASSLGVSGGVVYEQYF
TRBV7-6	TRBJ2-6	CASSLVESGANVLTF
TRBV5-1	TRBJ1-5	CASSGQGSVPQHF
TRBV7-2	TRBJ1-3	CASSPGTFSGNTIYF
TRBV7-9	TRBJ2-4	CASSSESGSPFIQYF
TRBV28	TRBJ1-2	CASTGFRYGYTF
TRBV5-4	TRBJ2-5	CASSGGGREETQYF
TRBV5-4	TRBJ2-5	CASSYGGGTGETQYF
TRBV28	TRBJ2-2	CASTSGFNTGELFF
TRBV9	TRBJ2-3	CASSVGATDTQYF
TRBV27	TRBJ2-3	CASRMSNTDTQYF
TRBV5-1	TRBJ2-7	CADGTGEYF
TRBV25-1	TRBJ1-2	CASSELAEDYGYTF
TRBV2	TRBJ1-6	CASRDDSGAGSPLHF
TRBV19	TRBJ1-5	CASSMQGGPQPQHF
TRBV15	TRBJ1-1	CATSREGGRTEAFF
TRBV7-6	TRBJ1-1	CASSLVADVQGEAFF
TRBV11-2	TRBJ1-6	CASTSGGPLHF
TRBV29-1	TRBJ2-5	CSVGGGAQETQYF
TRBV2	TRBJ1-2	CARVGQAYGYTF
TRBV28	TRBJ1-2	CASSPTRVGTNYNYGYTF
TRBV7-9	TRBJ1-6	CASSLSDRGRGSPLHF
TRBV7-7	TRBJ1-5	CASSLLSRACGRRNQPQHF
TRBV7-2	TRBJ1-1	CASSFIAVEAFF
TRBV15	TRBJ2-2	CATTQGWTGELFF
TRBV6-5	TRBJ1-5	CARRQDNQPQHF
TRBV5-1	TRBJ1-4	CASSSLNQGATNEKLFF
TRBV7-9	TRBJ2-1	CASILIGGGEQFF
TRBV27	TRBJ2-1	CASSSKEQTEPDYNEQFF
TRBV28	TRBJ2-5	CASSSTGTEETQYF
TRBV7-2	TRBJ1-3	CASSFSGTGFSGNTIYF
TRBV7-8	TRBJ1-1	CASSFQDSNTEAFF
TRBV29-1	TRBJ1-2	CSAVGTDYGYTF
TRBV6-5	TRBJ2-6	CASSYNGAGANVLTF
TRBV6-5	TRBJ2-5	CASSRGTGETQYF
TRBV6-6	TRBJ2-5	CASTRRQEETQYF
TRBV11-3	TRBJ2-3	CASSFPGQGSAQYF
TRBV9	TRBJ2-2	CASSPGGRVLAGELFF
TRBV27	TRBJ1-1	CASGDSGTQDTEAFF
TRBV4-3	TRBJ2-7	CASSQTERGGYEQYF
TRBV19	TRBJ1-2	CASSIPARGIDYGYTF
TRBV11-2	TRBJ2-7	CASSQTSGLRAREQYF
TRBV5-1	TRBJ2-5	CASSFRQGSQETQYF
TRBV28	TRBJ2-7	CASRGPGRSYEQYF